Below are 24 T cell receptor beta chains sequenced from a single sample in a study of shared clonotypes between healthy human individuals. The method was immunoSEQ multiplex PCR; TCRdb's version includes in-frame clones alone and lacks a portion of them. The repertoire has some 2 million clones, approximately 94% of them found once; the top ten carry roughly 1%. Cells designated naive CD8 were CD45RO-negative and were positively selected for CCR7, with terminally differentiated effector memory CD45RA+ cells excluded. Input material: naive CD8+ T cells sorted from blood. These receptors came from a man aged 18 to 29 in good health.

The chain recombines TRBV29-1 with TRBJ2-7, with TRBD1 identical over 10 bases. Germline V lookup: CDR1 SQVTM, CDR2 ANQGSEA. J gave up 6 bases and V 1 base, and 9 bases lay outside the gene matches. The CDR3 length is 15 residues. Written as DNA, the CDR3 is TGCAGCGTTGAAGCGGGACAGGGGACAAACCTCGAGCAGTACTTC. Translating it yields CSVEAGQGTNLEQYF.

The chain joins TRBV5-4 to TRBJ2-7, with TRBD1 as a possible D gene (5 bases). Germline CDR1 reads SGHNT; CDR2 reads YYREEE (reference sequence). The ends were cut back, 6 bases at V and 0 bases at J, with 16 bases in the middle. CDR3 length: 15 amino acids. The chain's CDR3 is CASTLGVSGSYEQYF. CDR3 coding DNA: TGTGCCAGCACCCTAGGGGTTTCGGGCTCCTACGAGCAGTACTTC. Full variable domain (outside the CDR3, taken from reference TRBV5-4 and TRBJ2-7): ETGVTQSPTHLIKTRGQQVTLRCSSQSGHNTVSWYQQALGQGPQFIFQYYREEENGRGNFPPRFSGLQFPNYSSELNVNALELDDSALYLCASTLGVSGSYEQYFGPGTRLTVT.

The gene calls are TRBV18 and TRBJ1-1; D unresolved. V was shortened by 0 bases and J by 0 bases, with 8 bases between the two germline ends. The CDR3 has 15 amino acids. Germline values: CDR1 KGHSH, CDR2 LQKENI. CDR3 in amino acids: CASSPPRVMNTEAFF. The CDR3 DNA reads as TGTGCCAGCTCACCACCGAGAGTCATGAACACTGAAGCTTTCTTT.

The chain carries TRBV9 and TRBJ1-6, with D uncertain. CDR1 is SGDLS and CDR2 is YYNGEE in the germline V gene. The ends were cut back, 2 bases at V and 16 bases at J, with 13 bases in the middle. This CDR3 spans 12 amino acids. This CDR3 is CASSVTPSELHF. For the CDR3, the DNA is TGTGCCAGCAGCGTGACGCCTAGCGAGCTCCACTTT. The full variable domain, its missing parts supplied by reference TRBV9 and TRBJ1-6, is DSGVTQTPKHLITATGQRVTLRCSPRSGDLSVYWYQQSLDQGLQFLIQYYNGEERAKGNILERFSAQQFPDLHSELNLSSLELGDSALYFCASSVTPSELHFGNGTRLTVT.

This clone was found once. Other DNA sequences in this sample translate to the same CDR3. The V and J genes are TRBV27 and TRBJ2-7; 12 bases are a match to TRBD2. From germline, CDR1 is MNHEY and CDR2 SMNVEV (reference sequence). CDR3 size: 14 residues. V trimming: 6 bases; J trimming: 4 bases; junction bases outside the gene matches: 4. The CDR3 here is CASSPLAGGYEQYF. CDR3 DNA sequence: TGTGCCAGCAGCCCACTAGCGGGAGGATACGAGCAGTACTTC.

In its sample, this clone was seen a few times. This chain connects TRBV27 to TRBJ1-2; D is unclear. This CDR3 has 13 amino acids. Per the germline V gene, CDR1 is MNHEY and CDR2 is SMNVEV (reference sequence). Trimming removed 7 bases at V and 0 bases at J, with 9 bases between. The CDR3 protein is CASTSSPNYGYTF. CDR3 DNA: TGTGCCAGCACGTCAAGCCCTAACTATGGCTACACCTTC.

This chain connects TRBV30 to TRBJ1-1; no clear D. V was trimmed by 1 base and J by 6 bases, leaving 6 bases between them. This CDR3 is built from 11 residues. Germline V gene data show CDR1 as GTSNPN and CDR2 as SVGIG (reference sequence). CDR3 coding DNA: TGTGCCTGGAGTGCCACTTCTGAAGCTTTCTTT. Encoded protein: CAWSATSEAFF.

V usage is TRBV25-1 and J usage is TRBJ2-2; no firm D call. The CDR3 totals 12 residues. CDR1 and CDR2 from the germline V gene are MGHDK and SYGVNS. V gave up 3 bases and J gave up 5 bases, with 4 bases separating them. CDR3 in DNA: TGTGCCAGCAGTGATGTGACCGGGGAGCTGTTTTTT. It translates to CASSDVTGELFF.

The chain has TRBV9 and TRBJ1-2; 8 bases match TRBD1. CDR1 is SGDLS and CDR2 is YYNGEE in the germline V gene. The CDR3 loop spans 14 amino acids. The J segment lost 4 bases and the V segment lost 3 bases, leaving 5 bases of the junction unmatched. The CDR3 nucleotides read TGTGCCAGCAGCGAGGACAGGGAGGGCTATGGCTACACCTTC. This translates into CASSEDREGYGYTF.

The gene calls are TRBV14 and TRBJ2-1, with TRBD2 matching 12 bases. The trim removed 0 bases at V and 6 bases at J, leaving 6 bases unmatched. The germline CDR1 and CDR2 sequences are SGHDN and FVKESK. This CDR3 is built from 17 residues. CDR3 loop: CASSQDIGLAGRNEQFF. CDR3 DNA sequence: TGTGCCAGCAGCCAAGATATCGGACTAGCGGGACGCAATGAGCAGTTCTTC.

The genes are TRBV4-3 and TRBJ2-7, with 10 bases identical to TRBD1. CDR1 and CDR2 from the germline V gene are LGHNA and YSLEER. The length of the CDR3 is 15 residues. Trimming removed 4 bases from V and 6 bases from J; junction bases left unmatched: 9. CDR3 sequence: CASSLGEGQGTEQYF. The CDR3 nucleotides read TGCGCCAGCAGCCTAGGGGAGGGACAGGGGACCGAGCAGTACTTC.

This chain joins TRBV6-6 and TRBJ2-7; 15 nucleotides align to TRBD2. Germline-derived CDR1 and CDR2 are MNHNY and SVGAGI (reference sequence). The V and J ends lost 2 bases and 4 bases, in that order; junction bases with no gene match: 0. The CDR3 is made up of 15 amino acids. For the CDR3, the DNA is TGTGCCAGCAGTTACGGACTAGCGGGGGGGTACGAGCAGTACTTC. Translating gives CASSYGLAGGYEQYF.

This chain joins TRBV5-6 and TRBJ2-3; D might be TRBD1 or TRBD2, each matching 6 bases. The germline CDR1 and CDR2 sequences are SGHDT and YYEEEE. CDR3 size: 15 residues. Trimming removed 0 bases at V and 5 bases at J, with 13 bases between. The CDR3 here is CASSLVPGAEDTQYF. CDR3 nucleotide sequence: TGTGCCAGCAGCTTGGTGCCGGGGGCAGAAGATACGCAGTATTTT.

Remarks on this clone: The sample carries other DNA sequences with the same CDR3. This chain joins TRBV4-3 and TRBJ1-1, with TRBD1 as a possible D gene (6 bases). V was cut by 0 bases and J by 1 base, with 9 bases left in between. The V gene's germline CDR1 is LGHNA and CDR2 YSLEER. This CDR3 is built from 15 residues. The CDR3 here is CASSQDLGGNTEAFF. CDR3 in DNA: TGCGCCAGCAGCCAAGATTTAGGGGGGAACACTGAAGCTTTCTTT.

The rearrangement uses TRBV5-6 and TRBJ2-7; 8 positions agree with TRBD2. V trimming: 5 bases; J trimming: 4 bases; junction bases outside the gene matches: 14. The CDR3 is made up of 16 amino acids. The germline V gene encodes CDR1 SGHDT and CDR2 YYEEEE. The CDR3 DNA sequence: TGTGCCAGCAGAGAGGCAAGAGCGGGAGTACAGTACGAGCAGTACTTC. The encoded protein is CASREARAGVQYEQYF.

The V and J genes are TRBV5-8 and TRBJ2-7, with 11 bases matching TRBD2. The V and J ends lost 3 bases and 3 bases, in that order; junction bases with no gene match: 8. In germline, CDR1 is SGHTS, CDR2 YDEGEE. This CDR3 is built from 16 residues. In DNA, the CDR3 is TGTGCCAGCAGCTACCTTAGCGGGGGGGCCAGCTACGAGCAGTACTTC. This gives the protein CASSYLSGGASYEQYF.

This clone appeared a single time. The chain employs TRBV2 and TRBJ2-5; the match to TRBD2 covers 11 bases. Per germline, CDR1 SNHLY and CDR2 FYNNEI. This CDR3 contains 16 residues. J was trimmed by 1 base and V by 4 bases; bases with no gene match: 5. CDR3 nucleotides: TGTGCCAGCAGTGTACTAGCGGGAGTGCTCCAAGAGACCCAGTACTTC. Amino acids: CASSVLAGVLQETQYF.

The genes are TRBV7-9 and TRBJ1-6, with D possibly being TRBD1 (5 bases). This CDR3 has 19 amino acids. Germline V gene data show CDR1 as SEHNR and CDR2 as FQNEAQ (reference sequence). V was shortened by 7 bases and J by 0 bases, with 22 bases between the two germline ends. CDR3 protein: CASNQMGGDRSSYNSPLHF. The CDR3 nucleotides read TGTGCCAGCAACCAGATGGGGGGAGATCGGAGCTCCTATAATTCACCCCTCCACTTT.

The genes are TRBV5-6 and TRBJ2-1, with TRBD1 matching 10 bases. Germline assignment: CDR1 SGHDT and CDR2 YYEEEE. This CDR3 has 13 residues. V dropped 4 bases and J dropped 9; count of bases not matched to a gene: 4. The CDR3 is CASSIGTGVEQFF. Here the CDR3 DNA reads TGTGCCAGCAGCATCGGGACAGGGGTTGAGCAGTTCTTC. Full variable domain (missing parts from reference TRBV5-6 and TRBJ2-1): DAGVTQSPTHLIKTRGQQVTLRCSPKSGHDTVSWYQQALGQGPQFIFQYYEEEERQRGNFPDRFSGHQFPNYSSELNVNALLLGDSALYLCASSIGTGVEQFFGPGTRLTVL.

V is TRBV5-1 and J is TRBJ2-1; 8 bases fit TRBD1. This CDR3 is built from 18 residues. V lost 1 base to trimming and J lost 4 bases; unmatched junction nucleotides: 13. Per the germline V gene, CDR1 is SGHRS and CDR2 is YFSETQ. As DNA, the CDR3 is TGCGCCAGCAGCTTGAGATCGCTCGGACAGGGAGTGTACAATGAGCAGTTCTTC. Its translation: CASSLRSLGQGVYNEQFF. The variable domain in full, with the rest retrieved from reference TRBV5-1 and TRBJ2-1, is KAGVTQTPRYLIKTRGQQVTLSCSPISGHRSVSWYQQTPGQGLQFLFEYFSETQRNKGNFPGRFSGRQFSNSRSEMNVSTLELGDSALYLCASSLRSLGQGVYNEQFFGPGTRLTVL.

J is TRBJ1-2 and V is TRBV27, with D uncertain. CDR3 length: 15 amino acids. The V gene lost 3 bases and the J gene lost 3 bases, with 14 bases spanning the gap. CDR1 MNHEY and CDR2 SMNVEV come from the germline V gene (reference sequence). The CDR3 DNA sequence: TGTGCCAGCAGTTTCGGAGATTCTATCCACTATGGCTACACCTTC. Its translation is CASSFGDSIHYGYTF.

The V and J genes are TRBV13 and TRBJ2-2; D uncertain. V lost 4 bases, J lost 0 bases, and 3 bases lay in between. CDR3 length: 13 amino acids. Germline CDR1 is PRHDT and CDR2 is FYEKMQ (reference sequence). CDR3 in DNA: TGTGCCAGCAGCTGGTCGAACACCGGGGAGCTGTTTTTT. This encodes CASSWSNTGELFF.

This clone was detected a few times. This chain uses TRBV5-1 with TRBJ1-4, with 8 bases identical to TRBD1. The CDR3 consists of 16 residues. The V and J ends lost 4 bases and 5 bases, in that order; junction bases with no gene match: 10. Germline values: CDR1 SGHRS, CDR2 YFSETQ. The CDR3 reads CASSRSLQGGNEKLFF. In DNA form, the CDR3 reads TGCGCCAGCAGCCGCAGCCTACAGGGGGGAAATGAAAAACTGTTTTTT.

This rearrangement joins TRBV2 to TRBJ1-3; a possible D gene is TRBD1 (5 bases). CDR3 length: 15 amino acids. V shed 0 bases and J shed 4 bases, with 10 bases lying between them. Germline V gives CDR1 SNHLY, CDR2 FYNNEI. CDR3 region: CASSEAPGSGNTIYF. The DNA of the CDR3 is TGTGCCAGCAGTGAAGCGCCAGGGTCGGGAAACACCATATATTTT. Based on the CDR3 plus reference TRBV2 and TRBJ1-3, the full variable domain is EPEVTQTPSHQVTQMGQEVILRCVPISNHLYFYWYRQILGQKVEFLVSFYNNEISEKSEIFDDQFSVERPDGSNFTLKIRSTKLEDSAMYFCASSEAPGSGNTIYFGEGSWLTVV.